This record looks at one T cell receptor beta chain sequence and its context. Its specific antigen is unknown. Base quality data are lacking; no much larger clone is found one base away. The time point label for this specimen denotes: about 28 days (+/-7) after the second vaccine dose. Because spike-specific TCR depth and breadth did not differ between the two schedules, AZD1222 recipients who got a second dose at roughly 4 weeks were pooled with those who got a second dose at roughly 12 weeks. Vaccinee samples were obtained from the UK trials COV001 and COV002, which included a single-blind randomized controlled phase 2/3 trial of AZD1222 (ChAdOx1 nCoV-19) in healthy adults. For TCRbeta chain sequencing, PBMC samples from trial participants were taken at day 0 and at day 28 after the second dose. In the germline V gene, CDR1 corresponds to MDHEN and CDR2 to SYDVKM. V is shortened by 8 bases, J by 5 bases, and the region joining them spans 15 bases. There are 13 amino acids in the CDR3, from cysteine to phenylalanine inclusive. Only the CDR3 part of the read is kept: 39 bases, read in frame from the first base.

The CDR3 regions of human TCRbeta chains were analyzed by immunosequencing. Concerning the study's data processing: TCRs in the repertoires were compared against a reference library of SARS-CoV-2-specific TCRs that had been generated with the MIRA antigen-specificity platform. Breadth meant the fraction of unique TCRs that were SARS-CoV-2-associated, whereas depth meant the fraction of total T cells that were SARS-CoV-2-associated. Using the MIRA data, each spike-specific TCR was mapped to the spike region that the TCR reacts to and placed in a CD4 or CD8 class. Log10-transformed breadth and depth values were compared by one-way ANOVA with Sidak's multiple comparisons tests. As stored in TCRdb, this immuneACCESS dataset retains in-frame rearrangements with V and J assigned. A fraction of the clones does not appear; measured against another copy, unresolved V genes explain less than half of the discrepancy, and the remainder lacks a known reason. The V and J calls and clone size come from that table; D and trimming were worked out from the DNA. In this sample the table shows 150,000 to 180,000 clones, roughly 90% of which occur a single time. Approximately 1.5% of the sample comes from the top ten.

These data originate in a study of T cell responses to AZD1222 COVID-19 vaccine (dated by TCRdb to about 2021). Broadly, across the study: TCR sequencing covered some 250 trial participants: about 210 given two doses of AZD1222 and around 26 given two doses of MenACWY control vaccine. Trial participants were enrolled into age subgroups of 18-55, 56-69 and 70-plus years, which contained approximately 150, 28 and 58 TCR-sequenced participants, respectively.

Study-wide findings and limitations: Most participants were white British and females outnumbered males, and the authors suggested that clonal diversity may have been underestimated. Only five or six AZD1222 recipients were SARS-CoV-2 seropositive at baseline, limiting conclusions about previously exposed vaccinees. Reportedly, close to half of the unique spike-specific TCRs recognized epitopes lying outside the regions that are mutated in the B.1.351 and B.1.1.7 variants. The 56-69-year group was small, and its depth increase did not reach significance, likely because of low power. After two AZD1222 doses, spike-specific TCR breadth and depth were significantly higher than at day 0 and than in MenACWY recipients. The whole spike protein was spanned by vaccine-associated CD4 TCRs, and dominant responses were seen in regions 160-218 and 743-854. Because no day 14 peak-response samples were available, repertoires were characterized only after the peak T cell response.

The sequence came from an adult who received the AZD1222 COVID-19 vaccine. The starting material was peripheral blood, obtained 28 days after the second AZD1222 dose. The V gene is TRBV28 and the J gene is TRBJ1-1; no D gene can be assigned with confidence. The DNA sequence reads TGTGCCAGCTTTCGGGTGATAAGGACTGAAGCTTTCTTT. Its coded protein is CASFRVIRTEAFF.